A single sample gave rise to the 20 T cell receptor beta chains below, sequenced in a study of blood T cell repertoires in COVID-19. Using immunoSEQ multiplex PCR, the repertoire was profiled, and TCRdb retains in-frame clones only, with some absent. This sample has hundreds of thousands of clones; around four fifths occur once, and the top ten carry less than 20%. The sequenced sample was peripheral blood. The receptors derive from a woman older than 75 with active or convalescent COVID-19.

CDR3 DNA sequence: TGTGCCATCAGCCCAGCGGGAGGGCCTAATGAGCAGTTCTTC. This encodes CAISPAGGPNEQFF. The rearrangement links TRBV10-3 to TRBJ2-1, with 10 bases aligning to TRBD2. This CDR3 is built from 14 residues. V shed 6 bases, J shed 7 bases, and the junction held 6 bases outside the gene matches. In germline, CDR1 is ENHRY, CDR2 SYGVKD.

This clone was detected only once. The chain carries TRBV24-1 and TRBJ2-7; the D gene is possibly TRBD1 (6 bases). The ends were cut back, 5 bases at V and 7 bases at J, with 11 bases in the middle. Germline CDR1 is KGHDR and CDR2 is SFDVKD. The CDR3 length is 12 residues. CDR3 in DNA: TGTGCCACCAGTGCCACAGGGAAAGAGCAGTACTTC. Translating gives CATSATGKEQYF.

The chain uses TRBV11-2 and TRBJ2-1, with D tentatively TRBD2 (6 bases). The germline gives CDR1 SGHAT, CDR2 FQNNGV. The ends were cut back, 1 base at V and 6 bases at J, with 10 bases in the middle. CDR3 length: 14 amino acids. DNA of the CDR3: TGTGCCAGCAGCTTAGGCGGGGATCGCAATGAGCAGTTCTTC. Translation: CASSLGGDRNEQFF.

The CDR3, as DNA: TGTGCCAGCAGCGTCTGGGCGGGAGTCAGCTACAATGAGCAGTTCTTC. Translating gives CASSVWAGVSYNEQFF. This chain uses TRBV9 with TRBJ2-1, with 7 bases fitting TRBD2. CDR3 length: 16 amino acids. The junction had 8 bases not matched to a gene; V was cut back by 2 bases and J by 3 bases. Germline V lookup: CDR1 SGDLS, CDR2 YYNGEE.

The chain combines TRBV25-1 with TRBJ1-1; TRBD1 might be the D (5 bases). V shed 1 base and J shed 4 bases, with 16 bases lying between them. This CDR3 comprises 16 residues. From germline, CDR1 is MGHDK and CDR2 SYGVNS. Here the CDR3 DNA reads TGTGCCAGCAGTGAATGGAAGCAGGGTGGAGTCACTGAAGCTTTCTTT. It codes for CASSEWKQGGVTEAFF.

This chain uses TRBV7-9 with TRBJ2-3; TRBD2 might be the D (5 bases). Looked up from germline, CDR1 is SEHNR and CDR2 is FQNEAQ (reference sequence). The CDR3 totals 15 residues. Trimming stripped 0 bases from V and 4 bases from J, with 11 bases between. CDR3 sequence reads: CASSLALLAADTQYF. CDR3 DNA: TGTGCCAGCAGCTTAGCGCTCCTAGCTGCAGATACGCAGTATTTT.

The gene calls are TRBV4-3 and TRBJ2-1; 14 nucleotides agree with TRBD2. The CDR3 is 17 amino acids. The J segment lost 5 bases and the V segment lost 4 bases, leaving 7 bases of the junction unmatched. The germline gives CDR1 LGHNA, CDR2 YSLEER. The CDR3 reads CASSRGTSGGVNNEQFF. The CDR3 DNA reads as TGCGCCAGCAGCCGCGGGACTAGCGGGGGAGTTAACAATGAGCAGTTCTTC.

This chain links TRBV28 with TRBJ1-2, with D uncertain. The CDR3 is 11 residues long. Germline V lookup: CDR1 MDHEN, CDR2 SYDVKM. V lost 2 bases and J 6 bases, leaving 4 bases between the germline ends. The CDR3 DNA reads TGTGCCAGCAGTTTAGCAGATGGCTACACCTTC. This gives the protein CASSLADGYTF.

This chain connects TRBV7-8 to TRBJ1-5; no firm D call. Per germline, CDR1 SGHVS and CDR2 FQNEAQ. Between the trimmed V and J ends, which lost 1 base and 0 bases, there was a span of 10 bases. This CDR3 has 16 residues. In nucleotides, the CDR3 is TGTGCCAGCAGCTTAGGGTCAGATCATAGCAATCAGCCCCAGCATTTT. Its protein is CASSLGSDHSNQPQHF.

The chain couples TRBV9 to TRBJ1-1, with a weak D call TRBD1 (6 bases). Trimming took off 4 bases at V and 4 bases at J, with 14 bases between the two ends. The length of the CDR3 is 14 residues. CDR1 SGDLS and CDR2 YYNGEE come from the germline V gene. The CDR3 coding sequence is TGTGCCAGCAGCAAGGCAGGGGCGGGCACTGAAGCTTTCTTT. Its protein product is CASSKAGAGTEAFF.

This sequence joins TRBV7-9 and TRBJ1-5, with TRBD1 as a possible D gene (5 bases). With 11 bases removed from V and 0 bases from J, the gap between germline ends came to 14 bases. CDR1 is SEHNR and CDR2 is FQNEAQ in the germline V gene (reference sequence). CDR3 length equals 14 residues. CDR3 nucleotides: TGTGCCGCAGGGAATGGCTCTAGCAATCAGCCCCAGCATTTT. Its translation: CAAGNGSSNQPQHF.

The V gene is TRBV5-1, the J gene TRBJ1-2, with 12 bases matching TRBD1. Trimming took 7 bases from V and 8 from J; bases not matched to a gene: 9. The CDR3 has 14 residues. Germline CDR1 and CDR2: SGHRS and YFSETQ. This chain's CDR3 is CASYPGQGAYGYTF. The CDR3 coding sequence is TGCGCCAGCTATCCGGGACAGGGGGCTTACGGCTACACCTTC.

CDR3 residues: CASSSRPMLSPLHF. Here the CDR3 DNA reads TGTGCCAGCAGCTCCCGTCCTATGCTCTCACCCCTCCACTTT. This chain joins TRBV9 and TRBJ1-6; no clear D. V lost 4 bases and J 10 bases, leaving 15 bases between the germline ends. CDR3 length: 14 amino acids. CDR1 is SGDLS and CDR2 is YYNGEE in the germline V gene.

The table lists this clone with a few counts. This chain joins TRBV7-6 and TRBJ2-2; maybe TRBD1 (6 bases). This CDR3 region has 13 residues. Trimming removed 2 bases from V and 5 bases from J, with 6 bases in between. In germline, CDR1 is SGHVS, CDR2 FNYEAQ. CDR3 DNA sequence: TGTGCCAGCAGCTTAACAGGGACCGGGGAGCTGTTTTTT. Amino acids: CASSLTGTGELFF.

The rearrangement links TRBV28 to TRBJ1-4, with D possibly TRBD1 on 5 matching bases. CDR3 length: 16 residues. Per the germline V gene, CDR1 is MDHEN and CDR2 is SYDVKM. Trimming stripped 5 bases from V and 4 bases from J, with 17 bases between. The CDR3 nucleotides are TGTGCCAGCAGTCCCCTTGGAGGGGATTATAATGAAAAACTGTTTTTT. It specifies CASSPLGGDYNEKLFF.

This chain uses TRBV6-1 with TRBJ1-1, with 8 nucleotides matching TRBD1. CDR3 size: 15 residues. Germline values: CDR1 MNHNS, CDR2 SASEGT. J gave up 4 bases and V 3 bases, and 7 bases lay outside the gene matches. The CDR3 DNA follows: TGTGCCAGCAGTGAGCAGGGGGCGCGAGCCACTGAAGCTTTCTTT. Translating it yields CASSEQGARATEAFF.

The chain combines TRBV7-2 with TRBJ2-4, with TRBD2 identical over 7 bases. V shed 5 bases, J shed 3 bases, and the junction held 7 bases outside the gene matches. This CDR3 spans 15 amino acids. Germline assignment: CDR1 SGHTA and CDR2 FQGNSA. This CDR3 is CASSTRTGGKNIQYF. The CDR3 bases are TGTGCCAGCAGCACCCGGACGGGGGGCAAAAACATTCAGTACTTC.

The table lists this clone with a count of one. The J gene is TRBJ2-7, the V gene TRBV6-2 or TRBV6-3; D is perhaps TRBD2 (5 bases). Trimming stripped 4 bases from V and 5 bases from J, with 18 bases between. CDR1 MNHEY and CDR2 SVGEGT come from the germline V gene. The CDR3 totals 15 residues. The CDR3 spells CASSFKDWSGDEQYF. The CDR3 nucleotides read TGTGCCAGCAGTTTCAAGGACTGGTCAGGCGACGAGCAGTACTTC.

The V gene is TRBV5-1, the J gene TRBJ1-5, with TRBD1 matching 9 bases. The V and J ends lost 0 bases and 6 bases, in that order; junction bases with no gene match: 4. This CDR3 comprises 15 residues. Germline V gene sequence: CDR1 SGHRS, CDR2 YFSETQ. CDR3 bases: TGCGCCAGCAGCTTGGAGACAGGGGGTGCTCAGCCCCAGCATTTT. Translation: CASSLETGGAQPQHF.

A few counts support this clone. The chain couples TRBV7-3 to TRBJ1-1, with unresolved D. V shed 2 bases and J shed 4 bases, with 8 bases lying between them. The length of the CDR3 is 13 residues. In germline, CDR1 is SGHTA, CDR2 FQGTGA. The CDR3 spells CASSLGRATEAFF. The CDR3 coding sequence is TGTGCCAGCAGCTTAGGGCGGGCCACTGAAGCTTTCTTT.